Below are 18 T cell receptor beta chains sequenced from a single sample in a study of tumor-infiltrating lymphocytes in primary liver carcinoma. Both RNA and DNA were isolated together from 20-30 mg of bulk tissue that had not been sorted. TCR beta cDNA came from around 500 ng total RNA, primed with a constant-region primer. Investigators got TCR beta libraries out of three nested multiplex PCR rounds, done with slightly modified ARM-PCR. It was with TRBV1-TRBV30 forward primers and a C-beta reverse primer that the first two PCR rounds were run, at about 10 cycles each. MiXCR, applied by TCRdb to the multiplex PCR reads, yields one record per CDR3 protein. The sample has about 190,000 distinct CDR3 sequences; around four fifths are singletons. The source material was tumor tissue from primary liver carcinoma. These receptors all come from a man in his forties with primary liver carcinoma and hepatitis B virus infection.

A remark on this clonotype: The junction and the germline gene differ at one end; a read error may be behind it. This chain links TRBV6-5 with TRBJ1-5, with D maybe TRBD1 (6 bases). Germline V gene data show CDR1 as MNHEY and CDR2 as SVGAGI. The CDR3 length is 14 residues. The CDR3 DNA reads TGTGCCAGAAGTTACTCGGGACAAAATCAACCCCAGCATTTT. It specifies CARSYSGQNQPQHF.

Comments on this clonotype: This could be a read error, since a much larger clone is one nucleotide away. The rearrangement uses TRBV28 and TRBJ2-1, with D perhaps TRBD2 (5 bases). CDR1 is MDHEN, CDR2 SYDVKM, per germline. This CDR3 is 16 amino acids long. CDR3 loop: CTSSLGVYRGDNEQFF. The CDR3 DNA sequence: TGTACCAGCAGTTTGGGAGTTTACAGAGGAGACAATGAGCAGTTCTTC.

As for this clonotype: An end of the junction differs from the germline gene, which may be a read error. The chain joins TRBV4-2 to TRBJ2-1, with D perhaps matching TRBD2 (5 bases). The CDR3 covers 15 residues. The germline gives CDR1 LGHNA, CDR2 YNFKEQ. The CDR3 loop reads CASSQAIGLHSEQFF. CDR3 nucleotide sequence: TGTGCTAGCAGCCAAGCTATCGGACTTCACAGTGAGCAGTTCTTC.

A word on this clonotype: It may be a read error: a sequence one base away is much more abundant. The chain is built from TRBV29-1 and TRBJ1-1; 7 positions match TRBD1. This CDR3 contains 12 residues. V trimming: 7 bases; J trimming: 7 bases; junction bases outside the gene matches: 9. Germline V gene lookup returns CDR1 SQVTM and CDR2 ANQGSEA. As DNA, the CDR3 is TGCAGCGAAGGGGGCCCGGGAAGTGAAGCTTTCTTT. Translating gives CSEGGPGSEAFF.

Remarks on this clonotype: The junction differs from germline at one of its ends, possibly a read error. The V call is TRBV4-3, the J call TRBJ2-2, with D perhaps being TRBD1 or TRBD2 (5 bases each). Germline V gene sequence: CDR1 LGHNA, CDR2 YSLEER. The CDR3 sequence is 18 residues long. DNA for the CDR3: TGCGCCAGCAGCCAAACCACTAGTGGACATACGAACACCGGGAAGCTGTTTTTT. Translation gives CASSQTTSGHTNTGKLFF.

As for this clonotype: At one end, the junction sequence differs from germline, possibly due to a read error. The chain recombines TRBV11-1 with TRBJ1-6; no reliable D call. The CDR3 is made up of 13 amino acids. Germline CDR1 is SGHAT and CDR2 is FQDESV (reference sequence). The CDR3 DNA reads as TGTGCCAGCAGGCTGACACTGGTTTCACGCCTCCACTTT. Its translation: CASRLTLVSRLHF.

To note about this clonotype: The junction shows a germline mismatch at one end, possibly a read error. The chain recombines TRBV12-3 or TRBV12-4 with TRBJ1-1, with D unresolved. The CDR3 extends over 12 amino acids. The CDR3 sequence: CASSLIGTETFF. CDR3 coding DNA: TGTGCCAGCAGCCTGATTGGCACTGAAACTTTCTTT.

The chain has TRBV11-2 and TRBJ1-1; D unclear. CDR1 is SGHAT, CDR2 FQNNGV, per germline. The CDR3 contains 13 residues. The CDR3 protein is CTSNLGLNTEAFF. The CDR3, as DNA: TGTACAAGCAACTTAGGCCTGAACACTGAAGCTTTCTTT.

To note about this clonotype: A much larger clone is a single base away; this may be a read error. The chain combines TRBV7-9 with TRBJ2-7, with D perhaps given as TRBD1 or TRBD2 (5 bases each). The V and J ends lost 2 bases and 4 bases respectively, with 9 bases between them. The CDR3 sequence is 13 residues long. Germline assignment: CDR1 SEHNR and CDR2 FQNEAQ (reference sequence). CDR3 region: CASSLRDGYEQYF. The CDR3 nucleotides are TGTGCCAGCAGCTTAAGGGACGGGTACGAGCAGTACTTC.

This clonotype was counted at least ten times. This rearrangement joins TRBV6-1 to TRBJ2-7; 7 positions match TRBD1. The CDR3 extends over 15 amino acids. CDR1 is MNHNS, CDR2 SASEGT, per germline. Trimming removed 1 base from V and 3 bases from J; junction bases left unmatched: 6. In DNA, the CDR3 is TGTGCCAGCAGTGAAGGAGAGGGGGCTTTCTACGAGCAGTACTTC. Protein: CASSEGEGAFYEQYF.

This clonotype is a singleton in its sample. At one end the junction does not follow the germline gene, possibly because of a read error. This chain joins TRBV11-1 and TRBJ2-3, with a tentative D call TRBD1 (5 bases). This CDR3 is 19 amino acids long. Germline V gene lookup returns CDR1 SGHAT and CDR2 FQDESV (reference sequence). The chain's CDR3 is CVSSSWGSSVEARTGTQYF. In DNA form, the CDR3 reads TGTGTCAGCAGCTCTTGGGGAAGCTCTGTTGAAGCTCGCACAGGTACGCAGTATTTT.

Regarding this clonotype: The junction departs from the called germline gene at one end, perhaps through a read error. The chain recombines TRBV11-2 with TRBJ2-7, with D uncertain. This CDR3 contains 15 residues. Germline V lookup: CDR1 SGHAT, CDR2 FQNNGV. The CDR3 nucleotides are TGTGCTATCAGCTCCGGACGGCTTTACGCGCGCGAGCAGTGCTTC. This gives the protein CAISSGRLYAREQCF.

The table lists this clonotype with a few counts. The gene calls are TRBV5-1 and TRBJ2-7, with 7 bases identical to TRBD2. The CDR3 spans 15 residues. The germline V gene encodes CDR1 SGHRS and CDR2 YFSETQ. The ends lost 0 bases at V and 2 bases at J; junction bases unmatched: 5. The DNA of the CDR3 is TGCGCCAGCAGCTTGGCGGGGGGAGGTACCTACGAGCAGTACTTC. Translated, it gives CASSLAGGGTYEQYF.

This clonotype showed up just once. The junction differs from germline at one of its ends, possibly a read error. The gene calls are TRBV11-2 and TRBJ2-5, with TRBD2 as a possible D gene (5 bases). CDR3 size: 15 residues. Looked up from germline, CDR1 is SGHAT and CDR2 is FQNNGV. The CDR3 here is CVSSLTPHDGDTQYF. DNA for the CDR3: TGTGTCAGCAGCTTAACTCCCCATGACGGGGATACCCAGTACTTC.

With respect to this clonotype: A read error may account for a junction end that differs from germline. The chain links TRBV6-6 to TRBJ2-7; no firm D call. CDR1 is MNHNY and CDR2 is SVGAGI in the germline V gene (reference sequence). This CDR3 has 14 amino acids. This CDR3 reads CASSFTGSSYERYF. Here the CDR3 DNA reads TGTGCCAGCAGTTTTACGGGTTCCTCATACGAGCGGTACTTC.

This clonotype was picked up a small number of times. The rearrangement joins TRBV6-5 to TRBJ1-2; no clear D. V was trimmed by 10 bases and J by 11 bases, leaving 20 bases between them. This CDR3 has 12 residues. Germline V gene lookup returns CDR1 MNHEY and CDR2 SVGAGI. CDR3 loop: CATLDLTAMYTF. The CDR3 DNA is TGTGCCACCCTAGACCTTACCGCAATGTACACCTTC.

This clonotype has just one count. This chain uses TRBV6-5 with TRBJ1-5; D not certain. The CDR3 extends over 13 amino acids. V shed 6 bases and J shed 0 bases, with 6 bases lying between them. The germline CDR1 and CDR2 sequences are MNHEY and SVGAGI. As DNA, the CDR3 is TGTGCCAGCAGGGAAGGTAGCAATCAGCCCCAGCATTTT. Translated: CASREGSNQPQHF.

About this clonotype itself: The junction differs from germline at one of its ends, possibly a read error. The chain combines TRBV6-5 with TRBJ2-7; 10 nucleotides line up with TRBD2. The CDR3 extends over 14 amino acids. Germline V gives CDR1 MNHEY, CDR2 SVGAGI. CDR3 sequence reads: CASCGTSAAYEQYF. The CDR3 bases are TGTGCCAGCTGTGGGACTAGCGCGGCCTACGAACAGTACTTC.